This T cell receptor beta chain was found in a study of technical replicates of blood from a few donors. Here immunoSEQ multiplex PCR was the method, and the copy in TCRdb shows in-frame clones only, minus some. The repertoire holds 95,000 to 100,000 clones, with 96% as singletons. V trimming: 4 bases; J trimming: 3 bases; junction bases outside the gene matches: 4. CDR3 length: 14 amino acids. Germline values: CDR1 ENHRY, CDR2 SYGVKD. Source material: T cells isolated from PBMCs. This TCR was recovered from a human donor in good health. This chain links TRBV10-3 with TRBJ2-3; 7 bases agree with TRBD2. The CDR3 sequence is CAISVREETDTQYF. CDR3 bases: TGTGCCATCAGTGTACGGGAGGAAACAGATACGCAGTATTTT.